One sample yielded the 28 T cell receptor beta chains listed below, sequenced in a study of T cell responses to AZD1222 COVID-19 vaccine. TCRdb keeps only in-frame clones here, not all; method: immunoSEQ multiplex PCR. This table has 100,000 or so clones, about 87% appearing once. The sequenced sample was peripheral blood, obtained on day 0 of AZD1222 vaccination. The receptors were sampled from an adult in good health.

This chain connects TRBV27 to TRBJ2-5; D is uncertain. The germline gives CDR1 MNHEY, CDR2 SMNVEV (reference sequence). V was trimmed by 6 bases and J by 2 bases, leaving 7 bases between them. The CDR3 extends over 12 amino acids. The CDR3 nucleotides read TGTGCCAGCAGCATGGATCAAGAGACCCAGTACTTC. It is translated as CASSMDQETQYF.

Comments on this clone: Compared with germline, one end of the junction differs, possibly owing to a read error. The same CDR3 arises from other DNA sequences in this sample as well. The chain combines TRBV6-1 with TRBJ2-4; D is possibly TRBD1 or TRBD2 (6 bases each). CDR3 length: 15 amino acids. The V gene's germline CDR1 is MNHNS and CDR2 SASEGT. The CDR3 bases are TGTGCCAGCAGTGAAGGGTGGGGGGCTGGAAACATCCAGTACTTC. Translating it yields CASSEGWGAGNIQYF.

The chain employs TRBV11-3 and TRBJ2-7; maybe TRBD2 (5 bases). Per the germline V gene, CDR1 is SGHNT and CDR2 is YENEEA. The CDR3 sequence is 16 residues long. The V gene lost 0 bases and the J gene lost 0 bases, with 12 bases spanning the gap. The CDR3, as DNA: TGTGCCAGCAGCTTAGATCATCAGCGGAGCTCCTACGAGCAGTACTTC. It specifies CASSLDHQRSSYEQYF.

J is TRBJ2-7 and V is TRBV7-9; 7 bases match TRBD1. The CDR3 totals 14 residues. CDR1 SEHNR and CDR2 FQNEAQ come from the germline V gene (reference sequence). J gave up 5 bases and V 5 bases, and 9 bases lay outside the gene matches. The CDR3 nucleotides read TGTGCCAGCAGCGAGGGGCAGGGGGTCAACGAGCAGTACTTC. Protein: CASSEGQGVNEQYF.

The gene calls are TRBV3-1 (or the pseudogene TRBV3-2) and TRBJ1-1; no clear D. CDR1 is LGHDT and CDR2 is YNNKEL in the germline V gene (reference sequence). This CDR3 spans 12 amino acids. Trimming shortened V by 6 bases and J by 6 bases, and 11 bases separated the two germline ends. The CDR3 protein is CASSTSRSEAFF. As DNA, the CDR3 is TGTGCCAGCAGTACCTCTAGGTCTGAAGCTTTCTTT.

The V call is TRBV2, the J call TRBJ2-7, with D perhaps TRBD1 (6 bases). The CDR3 sequence is 16 residues long. CDR1 SNHLY and CDR2 FYNNEI come from the germline V gene. V was shortened by 7 bases and J by 3 bases, with 22 bases between the two germline ends. The CDR3 reads CASTGQQVPIFYEQYF. CDR3 bases: TGTGCCAGCACAGGACAGCAGGTACCCATATTCTACGAGCAGTACTTC.

The CDR3 here is CASSLGRGRWTEAFF. The CDR3 nucleotides are TGTGCCAGCAGTCTGGGGAGGGGGCGATGGACTGAAGCTTTCTTT. The J gene is TRBJ1-1, the V gene TRBV27; 7 bases line up with TRBD1. The CDR3 runs to 15 residues. Germline trimming cut 5 bases from V and 5 bases from J; bases unmatched to any gene: 11. Germline V gene lookup returns CDR1 MNHEY and CDR2 SMNVEV (reference sequence).

This rearrangement joins TRBV7-2 to TRBJ2-3, with D possibly TRBD2 on 5 matching bases. Germline V gene data show CDR1 as SGHTA and CDR2 as FQGNSA. V gave up 2 bases and J gave up 2 bases, with 11 bases separating them. This CDR3 comprises 15 residues. The CDR3 is CASSLRPAATDTQYF. For the CDR3, the DNA is TGTGCCAGCAGCTTACGGCCAGCGGCCACAGATACGCAGTATTTT.

The V and J genes are TRBV7-7 and TRBJ1-3; D uncertain. This CDR3 spans 16 amino acids. The V end lost 1 base, the J end lost 0 bases, and 10 bases lay between the germline ends. The V gene's germline CDR1 is SSHAT and CDR2 FNYEAQ (reference sequence). As DNA, the CDR3 is TGTGCCAGCAGCTTAGGGGCCAGCAGCTCTGGAAACACCATATATTTT. It is translated as CASSLGASSSGNTIYF.

V and J are TRBV9 and TRBJ2-1; weak D call: TRBD2 (6 bases). CDR3 length: 15 amino acids. Trimming cost V 0 bases and J 3 bases, with 10 bases left between them. Germline V gene lookup returns CDR1 SGDLS and CDR2 YYNGEE. CDR3 nucleotide sequence: TGTGCCAGCAGCGTAGACGGGGGTGACTACAATGAGCAGTTCTTC. Its translation is CASSVDGGDYNEQFF.

The chain combines TRBV7-9 with TRBJ2-4, with D tentatively TRBD1 (5 bases). With 5 bases removed from V and 6 bases from J, the gap between germline ends came to 8 bases. There are 12 residues in the CDR3. Looked up from germline, CDR1 is SEHNR and CDR2 is FQNEAQ (reference sequence). The DNA for the CDR3 is TGTGCCAGCAGCGTTGACAGAAACATTCAGTACTTC. It translates to CASSVDRNIQYF.

The table lists this clone with a count of one. This sequence joins TRBV19 and TRBJ1-1; maybe TRBD1 (5 bases). The CDR3 consists of 14 residues. V lost 4 bases and J lost 9, with 18 bases in between. From germline, CDR1 is LNHDA and CDR2 SQIVND (reference sequence). The CDR3 DNA is TGTGCCAGTAGTACGATTCGAACGGGGGAAAAAGCTTTCTTT. It translates to CASSTIRTGEKAFF.

This clone was recorded a few times. J is TRBJ1-5 and V is TRBV6-5; D unclear. CDR3 length equals 15 residues. CDR1 is MNHEY, CDR2 SVGAGI, per germline. V lost 7 bases, J lost 3 bases, and 16 bases lay in between. The CDR3: CASTPMRVLNQPQHF. The DNA for the CDR3 is TGTGCCAGCACCCCGATGCGGGTCCTCAATCAGCCCCAGCATTTT.

This sequence joins TRBV29-1 and TRBJ2-2, with D possibly called TRBD1 or TRBD2 (5 bases each). Germline lookup yields CDR1 SQVTM and CDR2 ANQGSEA. The CDR3 is made up of 16 amino acids. With 6 bases removed from V and 6 bases from J, the gap between germline ends came to 23 bases. The CDR3 nucleotides read TGCAGCGTGGGGAATTTCGGGGCAATTGGCCCCGGGGAGCTGTTTTTT. This gives the protein CSVGNFGAIGPGELFF.

This rearrangement joins TRBV6-5 to TRBJ1-6, with a tentative D call TRBD1 (6 bases). Germline V gene data show CDR1 as MNHEY and CDR2 as SVGAGI. Trimming removed 5 bases at V and 9 bases at J, with 17 bases between. This CDR3 contains 15 residues. CDR3 coding DNA: TGTGCCAGCAGTACCCACTCAGGGGATATTTCACCCCTCCACTTT. It encodes CASSTHSGDISPLHF.

This clone occurred once. The chain has TRBV19 and TRBJ1-4, with D maybe TRBD1 (6 bases). Per the germline V gene, CDR1 is LNHDA and CDR2 is SQIVND (reference sequence). Trimming shortened V by 6 bases and J by 3 bases, and 17 bases separated the two germline ends. The CDR3 consists of 16 residues. The CDR3 protein is CASRTDRMGANEKLFF. The CDR3 nucleotides are TGTGCCAGTAGAACTGACAGGATGGGGGCTAATGAAAAACTGTTTTTT.

The chain uses TRBV10-3 and TRBJ2-3; D may be TRBD1 (6 bases). This CDR3 comprises 15 residues. CDR1 and CDR2 (germline): ENHRY, SYGVKD. V shed 4 bases and J shed 0 bases, with 11 bases lying between them. The CDR3 sequence: CAISGGTTSTDTQYF. The CDR3 DNA follows: TGTGCCATCAGTGGAGGGACAACTAGCACAGATACGCAGTATTTT.

V is TRBV4-1 and J is TRBJ2-7; D unresolved. The germline V gene encodes CDR1 MGHRA and CDR2 YSYEKL. Trimming took off 4 bases at V and 2 bases at J, with 12 bases between the two ends. The CDR3 spans 14 residues. This CDR3 reads CASSLRADPYEQYF. CDR3 DNA sequence: TGCGCCAGCAGCCTCCGGGCGGACCCCTACGAGCAGTACTTC.

The genes are TRBV5-6 and TRBJ1-1; the D is unclear. Looked up from germline, CDR1 is SGHDT and CDR2 is YYEEEE. V was pared by 0 bases and J by 1 base, with 7 bases between. This CDR3 has 14 amino acids. The CDR3 loop reads CASSLGHTNTEAFF. CDR3 nucleotide sequence: TGTGCCAGCAGCTTGGGACACACGAACACTGAAGCTTTCTTT.

This clone appeared once. This sequence joins TRBV7-2 and TRBJ2-2; no definite D call. Germline V gene data show CDR1 as SGHTA and CDR2 as FQGNSA. The V gene lost 3 bases and the J gene lost 4 bases, with 12 bases spanning the gap. This CDR3 region has 15 residues. CDR3 sequence: CASSLLETLTGELFF. As DNA, the CDR3 is TGTGCCAGCAGCTTGTTGGAGACCCTCACCGGGGAGCTGTTTTTT.

This clone was recorded only once. The chain combines TRBV27 with TRBJ1-6, with a weak D call TRBD1 (5 bases). This CDR3 has 13 amino acids. Trimming took off 8 bases at V and 8 bases at J, with 13 bases between the two ends. Germline-derived CDR1 and CDR2 are MNHEY and SMNVEV (reference sequence). The CDR3 protein is CASAHRNYSPLHF. CDR3 DNA sequence: TGTGCCAGCGCCCACAGGAACTATTCACCCCTCCACTTT.

The rearrangement uses TRBV19 and TRBJ1-2; D is perhaps TRBD1 (5 bases). Germline CDR1 reads LNHDA; CDR2 reads SQIVND (reference sequence). This CDR3 comprises 13 residues. Trimming cost V 3 bases and J 6 bases, with 11 bases left between them. CDR3 coding DNA: TGTGCCAGTAGTATGGACCGGGACGATGGCTACACCTTC. Its translation: CASSMDRDDGYTF. Variable domain in full (rest from reference TRBV19 and TRBJ1-2): DGGITQSPKYLFRKEGQNVTLSCEQNLNHDAMYWYRQDPGQGLRLIYYSQIVNDFQKGDIAEGYSVSREKKESFPLTVTSAQKNPTAFYLCASSMDRDDGYTFGSGTRLTVV.

The count of this clone is one. The rearrangement links TRBV7-9 to TRBJ2-5; D remains unclear. CDR3 size: 17 residues. Germline values: CDR1 SEHNR, CDR2 FQNEAQ (reference sequence). Trimming left V 1 base short and J 4 bases short, with 19 bases between. CDR3 bases: TGTGCCAGCAGCTTAGAGGGCAGGTTTTCAGGCAGAGAGACCCAGTACTTC. This gives the protein CASSLEGRFSGRETQYF.

V is TRBV3-1 (or the pseudogene TRBV3-2) and J is TRBJ2-1; D unresolved. V lost 4 bases and J lost 5, with 12 bases in between. This CDR3 comprises 14 residues. Germline V gene data show CDR1 as LGHDT and CDR2 as YNNKEL (reference sequence). This chain's CDR3 is CASSLRTQNNEQFF. DNA for the CDR3: TGTGCCAGCAGCCTTAGGACGCAAAACAATGAGCAGTTCTTC.

The gene calls are TRBV18 and TRBJ2-6; tentative D call: TRBD1 (5 bases). V lost 8 bases, J lost 2 bases, and 19 bases lay in between. Germline V gives CDR1 KGHSH, CDR2 LQKENI. This CDR3 is 17 amino acids long. Here the CDR3 DNA reads TGTGCCAGCAGCCGAGACAGCCCCGTGGCTGGGGCCAACGTCCTGACTTTC. Translated: CASSRDSPVAGANVLTF.

V and J are TRBV6-5 and TRBJ1-3; 7 nucleotides align to TRBD1. Germline loops: CDR1 MNHEY, CDR2 SVGAGI. This CDR3 contains 14 residues. V trimming: 4 bases; J trimming: 2 bases; junction bases outside the gene matches: 2. For the CDR3, the DNA is TGTGCCAGCAGTTCCGGGACAGCTGGAAACACCATATATTTT. Encoded protein: CASSSGTAGNTIYF.

The chain joins TRBV5-1 to TRBJ1-3; D call uncertain. The V end was cut by 4 bases, the J end by 0 bases, with 11 bases between. Germline V CDR1 and CDR2: SGHRS, YFSETQ. CDR3 length equals 15 residues. CDR3 in DNA: TGCGCCAGCAGCATAGACGGATCCTCTGGAAACACCATATATTTT. Translated, it gives CASSIDGSSGNTIYF.

J is TRBJ2-3 and V is TRBV7-9, with 8 bases that match TRBD2. The J segment lost 6 bases and the V segment lost 5 bases, leaving 10 bases of the junction unmatched. Germline V lookup: CDR1 SEHNR, CDR2 FQNEAQ (reference sequence). This CDR3 has 15 amino acids. CDR3 DNA: TGTGCCAGCAGCAAGACGACCGGGAGGGGGGATACGCAGTATTTT. It specifies CASSKTTGRGDTQYF.